These T cell receptor beta chains were read from a single sample in a study of T cell responses to AZD1222 COVID-19 vaccine. The method was immunoSEQ multiplex PCR; TCRdb's version includes in-frame clones alone and lacks a portion of them. The sample has some 83,000 clones; around nine tenths are singletons. The specimen was peripheral blood, collected 28 days after the second AZD1222 dose. These receptors came from an adult who received the AZD1222 COVID-19 vaccine. Both conserved end residues are part of each CDR3. The D gene is left open where the match is weak. Clone size is shown for a subset of rows, as once, few, many or a class of expanded clone.

j_call v_call cdr3_length d_call clone_size cdr3_nt cdr3_aa
TRBJ1-2 TRBV30 11 - - TGTGCCTGGAGCGCCGGAGGTGGCTACACCTTC CAWSAGGGYTF
TRBJ1-1 TRBV4-1 13 TRBD1 once TGCGCCAGCAGCCTCAGGGGGACCACTGAAGCTTTCTTT CASSLRGTTEAFF
TRBJ1-2 TRBV7-9 15 - - TGTGCCAGCAGCTTAGTCGCCAGGGATACTTATGGCTACACCTTC CASSLVARDTYGYTF
TRBJ1-2 TRBV7-9 11 - - TGTGCCAGCAGCAGAGACTATGGCTACACCTTC CASSRDYGYTF
TRBJ1-6 TRBV9 16 - - TGTGCCAGCAGCGTAGGGTTACAGGGCTATAATTCACCCCTCCACTTT CASSVGLQGYNSPLHF
TRBJ1-2 TRBV7-2 11 - - TGTGCCAGCAGCTTACGTGGTGGCTACACCTTC CASSLRGGYTF
TRBJ2-2 TRBV4-1 15 TRBD1 - TGCGCCAGCAGCCCTCGACAGGGGGCAACCGGGGAGCTGTTTTTT CASSPRQGATGELFF
TRBJ1-2 TRBV5-4 14 TRBD1 once TGTGCCAGCAGCCGGGACAGGGGGCACAATGGCTACACCTTC CASSRDRGHNGYTF
TRBJ2-7 TRBV7-8 14 - - TGTGCCAGCAGGCCCCGAGGGGCACCCTACGAGCAGTACTTC CASRPRGAPYEQYF
TRBJ1-6 TRBV7-9 19 TRBD1 - TGTGCCAGCAGCTTTCCCGGGACAGGGGCGAGCTCCTATAATTCACCCCTCCACTTT CASSFPGTGASSYNSPLHF
TRBJ1-6 TRBV19 15 TRBD1 - TGTGCCAGTAGGGAGGACAGGGCCCATAATTCACCCCTCCACTTT CASREDRAHNSPLHF
TRBJ1-1 TRBV5-5 16 TRBD1 few TGTGCCAGCAGCTTGGGGGACAGGGTGAAGAACACTGAAGCTTTCTTT CASSLGDRVKNTEAFF
TRBJ2-1 TRBV6-4 15 TRBD2 - TGTGCCAGCAGTGACCGGGCTAGCGGATACAATGAGCAGTTCTTC CASSDRASGYNEQFF
TRBJ1-2 TRBV28 12 - - TGTGCCATCGGACAGACTCCTTCTGGCTACACCTTC CAIGQTPSGYTF
TRBJ1-6 TRBV28 15 - - TGTGCCAGCAGTTATAGGGTACTCAGAAATTCACCCCTCCACTTT CASSYRVLRNSPLHF
TRBJ1-3 TRBV15 17 TRBD1 - TGTGCCACCAGCACCAGACAGGGTACGGGCTCTGGAAACACCATATATTTT CATSTRQGTGSGNTIYF
TRBJ1-5 TRBV15 15 - - TGTGCCATCTCGACAGATAGGGGCCCCAATCAGCCCCAGCATTTT CAISTDRGPNQPQHF
TRBJ2-1 TRBV19 14 TRBD1 - TGTGCCAGTAGCGCGACAGGGCAAAACAATGAGCAGTTCTTC CASSATGQNNEQFF
TRBJ1-1 TRBV7-8 14 - - TGTGCCAGCAGACTGACTGTGGGGAACACTGAAGCTTTCTTT CASRLTVGNTEAFF
TRBJ1-2 TRBV12-3/TRBV12-4 13 - - TGTGCCAGCAGTTTTTCCCCTAACTATGGCTACACCTTC CASSFSPNYGYTF
TRBJ1-2 TRBV25-1 14 - - TGTGCCAGCAGTGACATTAGTCCTAACTATGGCTACACCTTC CASSDISPNYGYTF
TRBJ2-7 TRBV27 15 - - TGTGCCAGCAGCGCCCCCCAACGGGGGAACTACGAGCAGTACTTC CASSAPQRGNYEQYF
TRBJ1-1 TRBV19 13 - - TGTGCCAGCAGCGTGGCCGGGAACACTGAAGCTTTCTTT CASSVAGNTEAFF
TRBJ1-2 TRBV7-3 16 TRBD1 - TGTGCCAGCAGCCCGGATACAGGGGACGGTTTCTATGGCTACACCTTC CASSPDTGDGFYGYTF
TRBJ2-2 TRBV7-9 16 TRBD2 - TGTGCCAGCAGCTCTACTAGCGGGGGAATCACCGGGGAGCTGTTTTTT CASSSTSGGITGELFF
TRBJ2-7 TRBV7-8 19 - - TGTGCCAGCAGCTTAGATATCATTTTAGTGCAGGCCAGCTCCTACGAGCAGTACTTC CASSLDIILVQASSYEQYF
TRBJ2-3 TRBV5-4 14 TRBD1 once TGTGCCACAGGAGGCAGGGGGCTCACAGATACGCAGTATTTT CATGGRGLTDTQYF
TRBJ1-1 TRBV7-9 15 - - TGTGCCAGCAGCCCCCTGGGGGGCAGGGCCACTGAAGCTTTCTTT CASSPLGGRATEAFF
TRBJ2-4 TRBV11-3 17 - - TGTGCCAGCAGCCTCACCACAAGTTCACTAGCCAAAAACATTCAGTACTTC CASSLTTSSLAKNIQYF
TRBJ1-1 TRBV19 15 - - TGTGCCAGTAGTAACCCCAACATCCGGGGCTCTGAAGCTTTCTTT CASSNPNIRGSEAFF
TRBJ1-3 TRBV4-1 16 - - TGCGCCAGCAGCCAAGAAAACATTTACTCTGGAAACACCATATATTTT CASSQENIYSGNTIYF
TRBJ1-1 TRBV5-4 12 - - TGTGCCAGCAGCATTGCGGAGACTGAAGCTTTCTTT CASSIAETEAFF
TRBJ1-1 TRBV27 15 - - TGTGCCAGCAGCGCCTACGAAGGCAGGGGCACTGAAGCTTTCTTT CASSAYEGRGTEAFF
TRBJ1-2 TRBV7-8 15 TRBD1 - TGTGCCAGCAGCTTAGTCCCAGGGGGGTTCGATGGCTACACCTTC CASSLVPGGFDGYTF
TRBJ1-2 TRBV4-1 16 TRBD1 - TGCGCCAGCAGCCAAGACGATTACCGGACAGGTCGCGGCTACACCTTC CASSQDDYRTGRGYTF
TRBJ2-7 TRBV18 13 - - TGTGCCAGCTCACCACAAGGGTCGTACGAGCAGTACTTC CASSPQGSYEQYF
TRBJ2-7 TRBV30 12 - once TGTGCCTGGAGTGTCGACCGTTGGGAGCAGTACTTC CAWSVDRWEQYF
TRBJ1-2 TRBV7-2 14 - - TGTGCCAGCAGCCTTTCACATGGAACAGGCGGCTACACCTTC CASSLSHGTGGYTF
TRBJ2-2 TRBV7-3 15 TRBD2 - TGTGCCAGCAGCTTAGGGACTAGACAAACCGGGGAGCTGTTTTTT CASSLGTRQTGELFF
TRBJ2-7 TRBV19 13 TRBD1 - TGTGCCAGTAGTGACAGGACAGGGCGGGAGCAGTACTTC CASSDRTGREQYF
TRBJ1-1 TRBV18 13 - - TGTGCCAGCTCACCAGGTGTTGACAGGGAAGCTTTCTTT CASSPGVDREAFF
TRBJ2-7 TRBV3-1/TRBV3-2 14 - - TGTGCCAGCAGCCTTAAGGGGCGGTTCTACGAGCAGTACTTC CASSLKGRFYEQYF
TRBJ1-2 TRBV7-2 18 - - TGTGCCAGCAGCTTATCCTTAGACAGGTCGGCATTTAACTATGGCTACACCTTC CASSLSLDRSAFNYGYTF
TRBJ2-7 TRBV2 14 TRBD1 - TGTGCCAGCACTAGGGACAGGGCTAGCTACGAGCAGTACTTC CASTRDRASYEQYF
TRBJ1-2 TRBV20-1 13 TRBD1 - TGCAGTGCTAGTAGTGGAAGGGGGCATGGCTACACCTTC CSASSGRGHGYTF
TRBJ2-2 TRBV9 16 TRBD1 - TGTGCCAGCAGCGTCCGTGGACAGGGGGGGACCGGGGAGCTGTTTTTT CASSVRGQGGTGELFF
TRBJ1-5 TRBV19 14 - - TGTGCCAGTAAACTCACAAGTTACAATCAGCCCCAGCATTTT CASKLTSYNQPQHF
TRBJ2-3 TRBV11-3 13 - - TGTGCCAGCAGCTCACACGGGGCAGATACGCAGTATTTT CASSSHGADTQYF
TRBJ2-3 TRBV19 12 - - TGTGCCAGCCGGGGCAGCACAGATACGCAGTATTTT CASRGSTDTQYF
TRBJ1-6 TRBV6-6 15 - - TGTGCCAGCAGGGAACAAGGGTTCTATAATTCACCCCTCCACTTT CASREQGFYNSPLHF